The present entry profiles one T cell receptor beta chain with its context. Its antigen is as yet unknown. Data came from immunoSEQ multiplex PCR; TCRdb stores just in-frame clones and leaves some out. The table includes over a million clones, 97% to 99% detected once. The data derive from a study of shared clonotypes between healthy human individuals. General study points: Non-shared clonotypes displayed generation probabilities falling below those of clonotypes present in all four donors. Naive subsets, compared against memory subsets, generally had larger estimated richness values.

Looked up from germline, CDR1 is SGHVS and CDR2 is FQNEAQ. The CDR3 extends over 15 amino acids. After removal of 5 bases from V and 5 bases from J, the junction contained 8 bases not matched to a gene. The J gene is TRBJ2-2, the V gene TRBV7-8, with 7 bases identical to TRBD1. The TCR originated in a man aged 30-40 years in good health. The material sequenced was naive CD4+ T cells sorted from blood. Subset indicated: CD45RA+ positively selected. The CDR3 nucleotides are TGTGCCAGCAGCGCCCGGACAGGTTATACCGGGGAGCTGTTTTTT. It yields the protein CASSARTGYTGELFF.